One and the same sample provided the 23 T cell receptor beta chains below, sequenced in a study of blood T cells in healthy people across ages. Through a sample-barcoded 5' primer and a J-beta primer mix, a second PCR was run for about 7 to 12 cycles. TCRdb redid the calling of the 5' RACE reads with MiXCR, one entry per CDR3 protein. The table records 950,000 to 1,200,000 distinct CDR3 sequences, about two fifths of them present only once. The sequenced sample was blood. The receptors stem from a man aged 18 to 29 in good health.

The rearrangement uses TRBV4-3 and TRBJ1-5; D remains ambiguous. V was trimmed by 4 bases and J by 7 bases, leaving 20 bases between them. The CDR3 has 16 residues. The germline V gene encodes CDR1 LGHNA and CDR2 YSLEER. The CDR3 DNA reads as TGCGCCAGCAGCCCTTCGTTTGGCGAAACCGGACAGCCCCAGCATTTT. This encodes CASSPSFGETGQPQHF.

This chain connects TRBV6-2 or TRBV6-3 to TRBJ2-1, with 9 nucleotides matching TRBD2. The germline gives CDR1 MNHEY, CDR2 SVGEGT. After removal of 6 bases from V and 7 bases from J, the junction contained 10 bases not matched to a gene. This CDR3 spans 15 amino acids. CDR3 loop: CASSKLAGAGNEQFF. The CDR3 DNA follows: TGTGCCAGCAGCAAATTAGCGGGGGCCGGGAATGAGCAGTTCTTC.

This clonotype was observed a handful of times. This chain links TRBV12-3 or TRBV12-4 with TRBJ2-3; 9 nucleotides line up with TRBD2. The CDR3 length is 15 residues. The V segment lost 3 bases and the J segment 6 bases; nucleotides outside the gene matches: 7. The chain's CDR3 is CASSFLAGTVDTQYF. The CDR3 region has the DNA TGTGCCAGCAGTTTCCTAGCGGGGACAGTGGATACGCAGTATTTT.

The chain is built from TRBV9 and TRBJ1-4, with D maybe TRBD1 (6 bases). With 3 bases removed from V and 4 bases from J, the gap between germline ends came to 10 bases. CDR1 and CDR2 from the germline V gene are SGDLS and YYNGEE. This CDR3 region has 14 residues. The CDR3 coding sequence is TGTGCCAGCAGCGACCGGACAGATAATGAAAAACTGTTTTTT. It is translated as CASSDRTDNEKLFF.

The chain joins TRBV6-2 or TRBV6-3 to TRBJ2-1, with a possible D match to TRBD2 (6 bases). The CDR3 consists of 16 residues. Looked up from germline, CDR1 is MNHEY and CDR2 is SVGEGT. V was clipped by 4 bases and J by 5 bases, with 18 bases between them. CDR3 coding DNA: TGTGCCAGCAGTTCCTTCTCGGGGGATGTAAACAATGAGCAGTTCTTC. It encodes CASSSFSGDVNNEQFF.

This clonotype was seen a handful of times. The V and J genes are TRBV13 and TRBJ2-5, with D perhaps matching TRBD1 or TRBD2 (6 bases each). Judging by the DNA end, TRBJ2-7 fits better; the J call may be wrong. CDR1 PRHDT and CDR2 FYEKMQ come from the germline V gene (reference sequence). The CDR3 consists of 15 residues. Written as DNA, the CDR3 is TGTGCCAGCAGCTTAGCCGCCAGGGGACTGGTCGAGCAGTACTTC. Translation gives CASSLAARGLVEQYF.

The rearrangement uses TRBV6-5 and TRBJ2-5; no reliable D call. Per the germline V gene, CDR1 is MNHEY and CDR2 is SVGAGI. The CDR3 consists of 13 residues. V shed 2 bases and J shed 7 bases, with 11 bases lying between them. CDR3 residues: CASSYVSKGTQYF. CDR3 DNA: TGTGCCAGCAGTTACGTGTCCAAGGGGACCCAGTACTTC.

This clonotype has more than one count but fewer than ten. The chain links TRBV29-1 to TRBJ1-4; D remains unclear. This CDR3 has 23 amino acids. The germline V and J ends were trimmed by 3 bases and 4 bases, with 39 bases remaining between them. Germline V gene lookup returns CDR1 SQVTM and CDR2 ANQGSEA. CDR3 coding DNA: TGCAGCGTTGATGGGCCCCAAGGCAGTACGAGGATGAAGCTCCTCGACCATAATGAAAAACTGTTTTTT. It yields the protein CSVDGPQGSTRMKLLDHNEKLFF.

There are a few counts of this clonotype. The V gene is TRBV21-1, the J gene TRBJ1-2; the D call in the table, TRBD1, was not verified against the DNA. TRBV21-1 is an annotated pseudogene. The CDR3 consists of 15 residues. The CDR3 nucleotides read TGTGCCAGCAGCGAGGGGACGTCCGACCTCTATGGCTACACCTTC. Translating gives CASSEGTSDLYGYTF.

The chain carries TRBV3-1 and TRBJ2-7; 7 bases agree with TRBD2. The J call may not be correct, given that the DNA end is closer to TRBJ2-4. Germline lookup yields CDR1 LGHDT and CDR2 YNNKEL (reference sequence). This CDR3 is 13 amino acids long. CDR3 amino acids: CASSQGEGDIQYF. DNA for the CDR3: TGTGCCAGCAGCCAAGGGGAGGGTGACATTCAGTACTTC.

This clonotype was counted between two and nine times. The chain couples TRBV7-2 to TRBJ2-3; possibly TRBD2 for D (5 bases). Trimming cost V 1 base and J 7 bases, with 12 bases left between them. Germline lookup yields CDR1 SGHTA and CDR2 FQGNSA. The CDR3 is made up of 14 amino acids. As DNA, the CDR3 is TGTGCCAGCAGCTTAGGAGGAGGCGGAAATACGCAGTATTTT. Its protein is CASSLGGGGNTQYF. The full variable domain, rest sourced from reference TRBV7-2 and TRBJ2-3, is GAGVSQSPSNKVTEKGKDVELRCDPISGHTALYWYRQSLGQGLEFLIYFQGNSAPDKSGLPSDRFSAERTGGSVSTLTIQRTQQEDSAVYLCASSLGGGGNTQYFGPGTRLTVL.

The chain links TRBV18 to TRBJ2-5, with a weak D call TRBD2 (5 bases). CDR3 length: 15 residues. CDR1 and CDR2 from the germline V gene are KGHSH and LQKENI. The germline V and J ends were trimmed by 6 bases and 2 bases, with 16 bases remaining between them. The CDR3 nucleotides are TGTGCCAGCTCCAAACGGAGGAACGGTCAAGAGACCCAGTACTTC. It codes for CASSKRRNGQETQYF.

This sequence joins TRBV13 and TRBJ2-2; D not certain. The ends were cut back, 6 bases at V and 1 base at J, with 12 bases in the middle. Germline CDR1 reads PRHDT; CDR2 reads FYEKMQ (reference sequence). The CDR3 runs to 15 residues. Here the CDR3 reads CASSSRTENTGELFF. Here the CDR3 DNA reads TGTGCCAGCAGTTCGCGGACGGAGAACACCGGGGAGCTGTTTTTT.

The J gene is TRBJ2-1, the V gene TRBV15, with D possibly called TRBD1 or TRBD2 (7 bases each). The V end lost 3 bases, the J end lost 14 bases, and 23 bases lay between the germline ends. The CDR3 is made up of 15 amino acids. In germline, CDR1 is LNHNV, CDR2 YYDKDF (reference sequence). The CDR3 DNA reads as TGTGCCACCAGCAGTTATGCTGGGACTATCCAGGGGGAGTTCTTC. This translates into CATSSYAGTIQGEFF.

This clonotype was counted only a few times. This chain links TRBV4-1 with TRBJ1-4, with 7 bases that match TRBD1. Germline V gene lookup returns CDR1 MGHRA and CDR2 YSYEKL. There are 16 residues in the CDR3. J was trimmed by 7 bases and V by 1 base; bases with no gene match: 9. Here the CDR3 reads CASSQVVRQGREKLFF. The DNA of the CDR3 is TGCGCCAGCAGCCAAGTTGTTCGACAGGGACGTGAAAAACTGTTTTTT.

This clonotype was observed a handful of times. The V and J genes are TRBV4-3 and TRBJ2-3; the D gene is possibly TRBD2 (5 bases). CDR3 length equals 18 residues. Germline CDR1 and CDR2: LGHNA and YSLEER. Trimming removed 0 bases from V and 4 bases from J, with 20 bases in between. CDR3 in amino acids: CASSQEAAPRSRADTQYF. As DNA, the CDR3 is TGCGCCAGCAGCCAAGAGGCAGCCCCTCGATCGCGGGCAGATACGCAGTATTTT.

This clonotype was counted a few times. The rearrangement uses TRBV7-8 and TRBJ2-1; D possibly uses TRBD1 or TRBD2 (5 bases each). The length of the CDR3 is 13 residues. Germline values: CDR1 SGHVS, CDR2 FQNEAQ. The V gene lost 5 bases and the J gene lost 5 bases, with 10 bases spanning the gap. CDR3 sequence (DNA): TGTGCCAGCAGCGGCCGGGGCAACAATGAGCAGTTCTTC. Amino acid sequence: CASSGRGNNEQFF.

The V call is TRBV11-3, the J call TRBJ2-1; 12 positions agree with TRBD2. The CDR3 loop spans 15 amino acids. From germline, CDR1 is SGHNT and CDR2 YENEEA. V trimming: 6 bases; J trimming: 6 bases; junction bases outside the gene matches: 6. CDR3 in amino acids: CASSPTSGGPNEQFF. CDR3 nucleotide sequence: TGTGCCAGCAGTCCTACTAGCGGGGGGCCCAATGAGCAGTTCTTC.

This clonotype showed up just a few times. This chain uses TRBV15 with TRBJ2-7, with D perhaps matching TRBD2 (5 bases). The CDR3 is made up of 12 amino acids. The V end lost 6 bases, the J end lost 3 bases, and 9 bases lay between the germline ends. CDR1 is LNHNV, CDR2 YYDKDF, per germline (reference sequence). The CDR3, as DNA: TGTGCCACCAGTCCTGAGGGCTACGAGCAGTACTTC. The encoded protein is CATSPEGYEQYF.

This clonotype was found a few times. The chain employs TRBV7-2 and TRBJ2-7; 11 nucleotides match TRBD2. CDR3 length equals 17 residues. Germline V lookup: CDR1 SGHTA, CDR2 FQGNSA. Unmatched junction bases numbered 8, after V lost 2 bases and J lost 2 bases. The CDR3 loop is CASSLTLAGDLPYEQYF. CDR3 nucleotide sequence: TGTGCCAGCAGCTTAACACTAGCGGGGGATCTACCCTACGAGCAGTACTTC.

The chain employs TRBV27 and TRBJ1-6, with no clear D. CDR1 is MNHEY and CDR2 is SMNVEV in the germline V gene (reference sequence). CDR3 length: 17 amino acids. Deletions cut 1 base from V and 0 bases from J, with 10 bases between. The DNA for the CDR3 is TGTGCCAGCAGTTTATATGGTCCCAACTCCTATAATTCACCCCTCCACTTT. Its translation: CASSLYGPNSYNSPLHF.

The chain carries TRBV3-1 and TRBJ2-3; 15 bases fit TRBD2. Germline V gene lookup returns CDR1 LGHDT and CDR2 YNNKEL (reference sequence). This CDR3 comprises 16 residues. Trimming took 4 bases from V and 8 from J; bases not matched to a gene: 7. In nucleotides, the CDR3 is TGTGCCAGCAGCCCCGGACTAGCGGGGGGGCAGGGTACGCAGTATTTT. The encoded protein is CASSPGLAGGQGTQYF.

The rearrangement links TRBV6-1 to TRBJ1-1, with 10 bases aligning to TRBD1. The CDR3 is 18 amino acids. J was trimmed by 3 bases and V by 8 bases; bases with no gene match: 18. CDR1 MNHNS and CDR2 SASEGT come from the germline V gene. CDR3 amino acids: CASGPHGDRGIRDTEAFF. DNA of the CDR3: TGTGCCAGCGGTCCTCATGGGGACAGGGGTATTCGGGACACTGAAGCTTTCTTT.